This entry concerns a single TCR beta chain. What it recognizes is unknown. Prepared TCR beta cDNA libraries contained unique molecular identifiers. Input populations of about 0.9 to 10 million T cells gave rise to approximately 480,000 cDNA molecules. TCRdb redid the calling of the PCR reads with MiXCR, one entry per CDR3 protein. The sample lists a few hundred thousand distinct CDR3 sequences; 45% were seen once. This record belongs to a study of post-analysis software for immune sequencing data. The wider study: The courses of disease that were included comprised relapsing-remitting, secondary progressive and progressive-relapsing multiple sclerosis. Whole-study results and caveats: Analysis by F measure revealed that same-batch samples clustered strongly together. Roughly five TRBV segments, including TRBV5-6, TRBV5-1 and TRBV20-1, were more frequent in patients than controls.

The germline gives CDR1 SGHTA, CDR2 FQGNSA. The CDR3 consists of 13 residues. V was trimmed by 0 bases and J by 7 bases, leaving 9 bases between them. This sequence originates from a girl between 5 and 17 years old with multiple sclerosis. The sequenced sample was blood. This chain connects TRBV7-2 to TRBJ1-2, with D possibly being TRBD1 (5 bases). CDR3 DNA: TGTGCCAGCAGCTTAGCTGGGGGTTCTGGCTACACCTTC. The encoded protein is CASSLAGGSGYTF.